Each of the 32 T cell receptor beta chains below was sequenced from the same sample in a study of regulatory T cells in long-lasting Graves disease. The time point here: newly diagnosed GD, antithyroid drugs for less than 3 months. The TCR library used RNA extracted from PBMCs. In building TCR beta libraries, iRepertoire HTBI primers were used together with Arm-PCR of CDR3 regions. TCRdb reprocessed the multiplex PCR reads with MiXCR, giving one entry per CDR3 protein. Of a few hundred thousand distinct CDR3 sequences detected, approximately 15% appear once; the ten largest clones hold 30%. These data also featured in a second study, about T cells in Graves' hyperthyroidism and ophthalmopathy.

Specimen: peripheral blood mononuclear cells (PBMCs), collected at new diagnosis, from a patient treated with antithyroid drugs. These receptors came from a middle-aged man with Graves disease.

This clonotype has ten or more counts. The gene calls are TRBV2 and TRBJ2-5; 7 bases are a match to TRBD1. In germline, CDR1 is SNHLY, CDR2 FYNNEI. J gave up 9 bases and V 2 bases, and 9 bases lay outside the gene matches. This CDR3 is 14 amino acids long. CDR3 loop: CASSELGQVEAQYF. The CDR3, as DNA: TGTGCCAGCAGTGAACTTGGACAGGTCGAGGCCCAGTACTTC.

This clonotype was observed a single time. The chain has TRBV2 and TRBJ2-2, with D possibly matching TRBD1 (5 bases). Germline V gene sequence: CDR1 SNHLY, CDR2 FYNNEI. With 4 bases removed from V and 7 bases from J, the gap between germline ends came to 16 bases. The CDR3 has 15 residues. CDR3: CASSVLVGLGGELFF. In DNA, the CDR3 is TGTGCCAGCAGTGTTCTTGTGGGGCTGGGCGGGGAGCTGTTTTTT.

The sample holds many counts of this clonotype. The chain joins TRBV20-1 to TRBJ2-1; TRBD2 is a possible D gene (6 bases). Trimming removed 5 bases at V and 3 bases at J, with 20 bases between. This CDR3 spans 16 amino acids. Per germline, CDR1 DFQATT and CDR2 SNEGSKA (reference sequence). CDR3 DNA sequence: TGCAGTGCTGGAACCAATTTGGGAGCGGGCTACAATGAGCAGTTCTTC. The encoded protein is CSAGTNLGAGYNEQFF.

The sample holds many counts of this clonotype. CDR3 coding DNA: TGCAGCTCTCTTGGCAAGAACACTGAAGCTTTCTTT. This codes for CSSLGKNTEAFF. The V and J genes are TRBV20-1 and TRBJ1-1; no clear D. Germline loops: CDR1 DFQATT, CDR2 SNEGSKA (reference sequence). The CDR3 consists of 12 residues.

The chain recombines TRBV7-3 with TRBJ2-2; 8 bases agree with TRBD2. The CDR3 has 15 residues. Germline CDR1 reads SGHTA; CDR2 reads FQGTGA. Trimming cost V 5 bases and J 6 bases; bases outside gene matches: 8. CDR3 region: CASSPLGAGAGELFF. CDR3 in DNA: TGTGCCAGCAGCCCCCTAGGAGCGGGAGCCGGGGAGCTGTTTTTT.

The table lists this clonotype with many counts. The chain combines TRBV2 with TRBJ1-5; D is possibly TRBD1 (6 bases). Trimming left V 1 base short and J 5 bases short, with 18 bases between. The CDR3 runs to 17 residues. In germline, CDR1 is SNHLY, CDR2 FYNNEI. CDR3 in DNA: TGTGCCAGCAGTGAAGTGCTAAGGACAGCAACATATCAGCCCCAGCATTTT. It specifies CASSEVLRTATYQPQHF.

This clonotype was counted ten times or more. The V gene is TRBV5-1, the J gene TRBJ2-3; D is unresolved. Trimming shortened V by 0 bases and J by 2 bases, and 13 bases separated the two germline ends. The CDR3 runs 16 residues. The germline gives CDR1 SGHRS, CDR2 YFSETQ. The CDR3 here is CASSLGSWADTDTQYF. The CDR3 coding sequence is TGCGCCAGCAGCTTGGGGTCCTGGGCGGACACAGATACGCAGTATTTT.

At least ten counts were recorded for this clonotype. The rearrangement uses TRBV10-2 and TRBJ1-5; no reliable D call. Deletions cut 2 bases from V and 7 bases from J, with 12 bases between. Germline CDR1 is WSHSY and CDR2 is SAAADI. The CDR3 sequence is 14 residues long. This chain's CDR3 is CASSEATEYQPQHF. CDR3 DNA: TGCGCCAGCAGTGAGGCGACGGAGTACCAGCCCCAGCATTTT.

The table lists this clonotype with a count of one. The chain joins TRBV6-2 or TRBV6-3 to TRBJ2-1; TRBD2 matches 9 bases. The CDR3 contains 14 residues. Germline V gives CDR1 MNHEY, CDR2 SVGEGT. With 5 bases clipped from V and 9 bases from J, the junction kept 8 bases outside the gene matches. CDR3 in DNA: TGTGCCAGCAGTCCTAGCGGGGCGGCAGGTGAGCAGTTCTTC. Translation gives CASSPSGAAGEQFF.

This clonotype was picked up many times. V gene TRBV6-1 combines with J gene TRBJ1-5; D unresolved. The CDR3 is made up of 15 amino acids. Germline CDR1 reads MNHNS; CDR2 reads SASEGT. V lost 8 bases to trimming and J lost 0 bases, with 14 bases between them. The CDR3 is CASHRGDHSNQPQHF. The CDR3 DNA reads as TGTGCCAGCCACCGTGGGGATCATAGCAATCAGCCCCAGCATTTT.

A few counts support this clonotype. The chain joins TRBV2 to TRBJ2-2, with 7 nucleotides matching TRBD1. V was clipped by 6 bases and J by 8 bases; unmatched bases: 6. Germline CDR1 is SNHLY and CDR2 is FYNNEI. This CDR3 is built from 13 residues. CDR3 protein: CASRSTGLGELFF. CDR3 nucleotides: TGTGCCAGCAGGTCGACAGGGCTTGGGGAGCTGTTTTTT.

This clonotype was observed a handful of times. CDR3 DNA sequence: TGTGCCAGCAGAACCGGGACAGGGCGTTTGTATGGCTACACCTTC. As protein: CASRTGTGRLYGYTF. This chain uses TRBV28 with TRBJ1-2, with 9 bases fitting TRBD1. After removal of 6 bases from V and 5 bases from J, the junction contained 10 bases not matched to a gene. Germline values: CDR1 MDHEN, CDR2 SYDVKM. The CDR3 spans 15 residues.

This clonotype has ten or more counts. This chain connects TRBV28 to TRBJ1-1, with TRBD1 as a possible D gene (6 bases). Germline values: CDR1 MDHEN, CDR2 SYDVKM. V lost 5 bases, J lost 10 bases, and 14 bases lay in between. This CDR3 has 12 residues. CDR3 amino acids: CASSTTGSRAFF. As DNA, the CDR3 is TGTGCCAGCAGTACTACAGGGTCAAGAGCTTTCTTT. Full variable domain (remainder filled in from reference TRBV28 and TRBJ1-1): DVKVTQSSRYLVKRTGEKVFLECVQDMDHENMFWYRQDPGLGLRLIYFSYDVKMKEKGDIPEGYSVSREKKERFSLILESASTNQTSMYLCASSTTGSRAFFGQGTRLTVV.

The chain uses TRBV19 and TRBJ2-6; 8 bases agree with TRBD1. This CDR3 has 18 amino acids. CDR1 is LNHDA and CDR2 is SQIVND in the germline V gene (reference sequence). J gave up 4 bases and V 3 bases, and 11 bases lay outside the gene matches. In nucleotides, the CDR3 is TGTGCCAGTAGTATCAGGACAGGGCCTACGGGCGGGGCCAACGTCCTGACTTTC. It translates to CASSIRTGPTGGANVLTF.

For this clonotype: A read error is possible here, since a much larger clone lies one base away. The gene calls are TRBV5-1 and TRBJ2-7, with D possibly matching TRBD2 (5 bases). The ends were cut back, 4 bases at V and 4 bases at J, with 12 bases in the middle. Germline V CDR1 and CDR2: SGHRS, YFSETQ. The CDR3 runs to 13 residues. The CDR3 DNA is TGCGCCAGCAGCCCGGTCACGGGGTACGAGCAGTACTTC. It encodes CASSPVTGYEQYF.

This clonotype has just a few counts. The chain couples TRBV7-6 to TRBJ2-1, with TRBD2 identical over 8 bases. In germline, CDR1 is SGHVS, CDR2 FNYEAQ. V trimming: 5 bases; J trimming: 2 bases; junction bases outside the gene matches: 5. The CDR3 totals 15 residues. The CDR3 region has the DNA TGTGCCAGCAGCACGCGGGGGGCCCCCTACAATGAGCAGTTCTTC. Amino acid sequence: CASSTRGAPYNEQFF.

On this clonotype itself: Being one base from a much bigger clone, this may be a read error. The V call is TRBV28, the J call TRBJ2-1, with TRBD2 identical over 8 bases. The CDR3 spans 15 residues. Germline V lookup: CDR1 MDHEN, CDR2 SYDVKM. CDR3 protein: CASSTPGGGRYEQCF. The CDR3 DNA follows: TGTGCCAGCAGCACCCCGGGGGGGGGGCGCTACGAGCAGTGCTTC.

The chain uses TRBV5-1 and TRBJ2-7; D is unresolved. The CDR3 is 13 residues long. Trimming removed 1 base from V and 5 bases from J, with 10 bases in between. From germline, CDR1 is SGHRS and CDR2 YFSETQ. The CDR3, as DNA: TGCGCCAGCAGCTTGTCAGGTTTCAACGAGCAGTACTTC. Translation: CASSLSGFNEQYF.

This clonotype was seen repeatedly, ten times or more. The chain employs TRBV13 and TRBJ2-3; 12 nucleotides agree with TRBD2. The CDR3 has 16 amino acids. Germline V gene sequence: CDR1 PRHDT, CDR2 FYEKMQ (reference sequence). V was pared by 8 bases and J by 0 bases, with 6 bases of the junction left unmatched. The CDR3 DNA follows: TGTGCCAGCGGGCTAGCGGGGGGGCGAAGCACAGATACGCAGTATTTT. It is translated as CASGLAGGRSTDTQYF.

This clonotype came up many times. The J gene is TRBJ2-5, the V gene TRBV2; D perhaps matches TRBD1 (7 bases). There are 14 residues in the CDR3. CDR1 and CDR2 (germline): SNHLY, FYNNEI. V lost 6 bases to trimming and J lost 2 bases, with 13 bases between them. The CDR3 coding sequence is TGTGCCAGCAGGGAGGGGACAGAACAAGAGACCCAGTACTTC. Protein: CASREGTEQETQYF.

This clonotype was counted a few times. A much larger clone differs from this one at a single base, so this may be a read error. J is TRBJ1-1 and V is TRBV6-1; D might be TRBD1 (6 bases). The CDR3 consists of 15 residues. Germline V gives CDR1 MNHNS, CDR2 SASEGT. The CDR3 DNA reads as TGTGCCAGCAGTGCTTCCAGGGCTGGGGGCACTGAAGCTTCCTTT. Residues: CASSASRAGGTEASF.

This clonotype was seen many times. The chain joins TRBV18 to TRBJ2-1, with D unresolved. With 0 bases removed from V and 9 bases from J, the gap between germline ends came to 21 bases. CDR3 size: 17 residues. CDR1 is KGHSH and CDR2 is LQKENI in the germline V gene. CDR3 nucleotide sequence: TGTGCCAGCTCACCACCGTTTGAATTAATCGTAAGTGGTGAGCAGTTCTTC. This gives the protein CASSPPFELIVSGEQFF.

This clonotype came up many times. The V gene is TRBV7-9, the J gene TRBJ2-3, with unresolved D. Trimming stripped 4 bases from V and 5 bases from J, with 13 bases between. Germline V gene data show CDR1 as SEHNR and CDR2 as FQNEAQ (reference sequence). CDR3 size: 14 residues. The CDR3 loop is CASSSFHRGDTQYF. CDR3 nucleotide sequence: TGTGCCAGCAGCTCCTTCCATAGAGGAGATACGCAGTATTTT.

This chain joins TRBV10-3 and TRBJ1-1, with no clear D. The germline V gene has CDR1 ENHRY and CDR2 SYGVKD. V was shortened by 6 bases and J by 1 base, with 15 bases between the two germline ends. The CDR3 loop spans 15 amino acids. CDR3 bases: TGTGCCATCAGGACCGCCGGGCCCCAGAACACTGAAGCTTTCTTT. It specifies CAIRTAGPQNTEAFF.

Details on this clonotype: Being one base from a much bigger clone, this may be a read error. This chain uses TRBV6-1 with TRBJ2-5, with D perhaps TRBD1 or TRBD2 (5 bases each). V dropped 5 bases and J dropped 5 bases, with 15 bases sitting between them. The CDR3 loop spans 14 amino acids. In germline, CDR1 is MNHNS, CDR2 SASEGT. CDR3 sequence reads: CASSPGRWGETQYF. The CDR3 nucleotides read TGTGCCAGCAGTCCGGGCAGATGGGGGGAGACCCAGTACTTC.

This clonotype was detected many times. The chain links TRBV30 to TRBJ2-5; 11 bases agree with TRBD2. Germline values: CDR1 GTSNPN, CDR2 SVGIG (reference sequence). This CDR3 region has 16 residues. The junction had 8 bases not matched to a gene; V was cut back by 3 bases and J by 2 bases. The CDR3 spells CAWRLAGERRQETQYF. The CDR3 DNA reads TGTGCCTGGAGACTAGCGGGGGAGCGACGGCAAGAGACCCAGTACTTC. The whole variable domain, remainder taken from reference TRBV30 and TRBJ2-5, is SQTIHQWPATLVQPVGSPLSLECTVEGTSNPNLYWYRQAAGRGLQLLFYSVGIGQISSEVPQNLSASRPQDRQFILSSKKLLLSDSGFYLCAWRLAGERRQETQYFGPGTRLLVL.

This clonotype was counted a few times. This chain uses TRBV11-2 with TRBJ2-7; D remains unclear. Trimming took off 1 base at V and 0 bases at J, with 7 bases between the two ends. CDR1 is SGHAT, CDR2 FQNNGV, per germline. The length of the CDR3 is 14 residues. This CDR3 reads CASSLVNPSYEQYF. CDR3 DNA: TGTGCCAGCAGCTTAGTTAACCCCTCCTACGAGCAGTACTTC.

CDR3 nucleotides: TGTGCCAGGGGGAACCGGGACAGGGGGTTGGAGGCCCAGCATTTT. Translated: CARGNRDRGLEAQHF. The chain links TRBV6-9 to TRBJ1-5; 11 bases map to TRBD1. With V trimmed by 9 bases and J by 11 bases, 15 bases remained unmatched. This CDR3 has 15 amino acids. Germline loops: CDR1 MNHGY, CDR2 SVAAGI.

This clonotype has a count of ten or more. The chain is built from TRBV7-3 and TRBJ2-7; D not certain. CDR1 and CDR2 from the germline V gene are SGHTA and FQGTGA. V lost 5 bases and J 12 bases, leaving 20 bases between the germline ends. CDR3 size: 13 residues. CDR3 sequence reads: CASSPEWGSTMYF. For the CDR3, the DNA is TGTGCCAGCAGCCCCGAGTGGGGATCTACGATGTACTTC.

The chain combines TRBV7-3 with TRBJ2-1; perhaps TRBD2 as D (7 bases). The CDR3 runs to 16 residues. The V and J ends lost 0 bases and 3 bases respectively, with 12 bases between them. Germline V gene lookup returns CDR1 SGHTA and CDR2 FQGTGA. CDR3 DNA sequence: TGTGCCAGCAGCTTAACGGGAAGGGGGGGCTACAATGAGCAGTTCTTC. Amino acids: CASSLTGRGGYNEQFF.

Of note for this clonotype: A clone one base away is much larger, so this may be a read error. The J gene is TRBJ1-4, the V gene TRBV5-5, with unresolved D. The CDR3 covers 14 residues. V shed 0 bases and J shed 7 bases, with 10 bases lying between them. The V gene's germline CDR1 is SGHKS and CDR2 YYEKEE (reference sequence). CDR3 DNA sequence: TGTGCCAGCAGCTTGGCAGTGCCGGGTGAAAAACTGTTTTTT. Translated, it gives CASSLAVPGEKLFF. The variable domain in full, with the rest retrieved from reference TRBV5-5 and TRBJ1-4, is DAGVTQSPTHLIKTRGQQVTLRCSPISGHKSVSWYQQVLGQGPQFIFQYYEKEERGRGNFPDRFSARQFPNYSSELNVNALLLGDSALYLCASSLAVPGEKLFFGSGTQLSVL.

This clonotype showed up many times. The V gene is TRBV7-2, the J gene TRBJ1-1; D gene unclear. The V and J ends lost 2 bases and 1 base respectively, with 5 bases between them. The CDR3 extends over 13 amino acids. Germline assignment: CDR1 SGHTA and CDR2 FQGNSA. The DNA for the CDR3 is TGTGCCAGCAGCTTAATCCCGAACACTGAAGCTTTCTTT. This codes for CASSLIPNTEAFF.